What follows are 20 T cell receptor beta chains derived from one specimen sequenced in a study of Graves' ophthalmopathy and Graves' hyperthyroidism. The TCR beta CDR3 regions underwent amplification from RNA transcripts. HTBI primers were used in a first-round RT-PCR, which preceded a second-round multiplex PCR. TCRdb redid the calling of the multiplex PCR reads with MiXCR, one entry per CDR3 protein. Of around 520,000 distinct CDR3 sequences listed, under 45% were seen once; the top ten hold 3.5% to 5%. Source material: peripheral blood or thyroid tissue (not recorded which). Receptors were obtained from an adult man with Graves' hyperthyroidism.

This clonotype was recorded once. The chain uses TRBV6-5 and TRBJ2-7; 8 bases are a match to TRBD2. From germline, CDR1 is MNHEY and CDR2 SVGAGI. The CDR3 runs 14 residues. Trimming took 6 bases from V and 6 from J; bases not matched to a gene: 10. The CDR3 DNA reads as TGTGCCAGCAGCCGACTAGCGAGGGATCGCGAGCAGTACTTC. It codes for CASSRLARDREQYF.

This clonotype was found many times. The V and J genes are TRBV20-1 and TRBJ2-2; 7 nucleotides align to TRBD2. J gave up 8 bases and V 0 bases, and 6 bases lay outside the gene matches. Germline V lookup: CDR1 DFQATT, CDR2 SNEGSKA (reference sequence). The CDR3 loop spans 14 amino acids. The CDR3 nucleotides read TGCAGTGCTAGAGACGGGGGAGGGCCGGGGGAGCTGTTTTTT. Its translation: CSARDGGGPGELFF.

This clonotype was picked up many times. The J gene is TRBJ1-4, the V gene TRBV20-1; D is unclear. Trimming stripped 6 bases from V and 1 base from J, with 9 bases between. Germline assignment: CDR1 DFQATT and CDR2 SNEGSKA (reference sequence). This CDR3 region has 13 residues. The CDR3 DNA reads TGCAGTGCCGAGGACCTAACTAATGAAAAACTGTTTTTT. Encoded protein: CSAEDLTNEKLFF.

This clonotype came up many times. The chain's CDR3 is CSARKGQGGMNTEAFF. CDR3 coding DNA: TGCAGTGCTAGGAAAGGACAGGGGGGAATGAACACTGAAGCTTTCTTT. The J gene is TRBJ1-1, the V gene TRBV20-1; 10 nucleotides match TRBD1. CDR3 length: 16 residues. Germline trimming cut 3 bases from V and 0 bases from J; bases unmatched to any gene: 7. Germline lookup yields CDR1 DFQATT and CDR2 SNEGSKA (reference sequence).

This clonotype was detected only a few times. The chain uses TRBV24-1 and TRBJ2-1; D may be TRBD2 (5 bases). With 4 bases removed from V and 8 bases from J, the gap between germline ends came to 17 bases. Germline CDR1 KGHDR, CDR2 SFDVKD. The CDR3 totals 15 residues. The CDR3 DNA is TGTGCCACCAGTGACCCTGGGCCCCCGCGGGATGAGCAGTTCTTC. Translated: CATSDPGPPRDEQFF.

Only a few counts were recorded for this clonotype. The genes are TRBV7-8 and TRBJ1-6, with unresolved D. This CDR3 comprises 17 residues. In germline, CDR1 is SGHVS, CDR2 FQNEAQ. V dropped 8 bases and J dropped 0 bases, with 17 bases sitting between them. This chain's CDR3 is CASSPPHSLSYNSPLHF. Here the CDR3 DNA reads TGTGCCAGCTCACCACCGCATAGCCTCTCCTATAATTCACCCCTCCACTTT.

V usage is TRBV19 and J usage is TRBJ2-6, with TRBD1 as a possible D gene (5 bases). Germline lookup yields CDR1 LNHDA and CDR2 SQIVND (reference sequence). Trimming took 3 bases from V and 1 from J, leaving 16 bases between them. This CDR3 region has 18 residues. The CDR3 DNA reads TGTGCCAGTAGTATTCGAAACAGGTTGGGGTCTGGGGCCAACGTCCTGACTTTC. It codes for CASSIRNRLGSGANVLTF.

The gene calls are TRBV20-1 and TRBJ1-6; D might be TRBD1 (5 bases). The V and J ends lost 5 bases and 7 bases respectively, with 15 bases between them. CDR1 and CDR2 from the germline V gene are DFQATT and SNEGSKA (reference sequence). This CDR3 region has 14 residues. The CDR3 DNA sequence: TGCAGTGCTTCAGGACGTTGGGGCAATTCACCCCTCCACTTT. Amino acids: CSASGRWGNSPLHF.

Ten or more counts support this clonotype. The V and J genes are TRBV9 and TRBJ1-5, with 9 bases identical to TRBD1. In germline, CDR1 is SGDLS, CDR2 YYNGEE. The CDR3 consists of 15 residues. V gave up 3 bases and J gave up 4 bases; unmatched junction bases: 5. CDR3 in DNA: TGTGCCAGCAGCGCCACAGGGGGCGCGAATCAGCCCCAGCATTTT. Its protein product is CASSATGGANQPQHF.

This clonotype was found a few times. This chain links TRBV7-9 with TRBJ2-1, with D possibly being TRBD1 (5 bases). V shed 7 bases and J shed 4 bases, with 20 bases lying between them. Germline V gene lookup returns CDR1 SEHNR and CDR2 FQNEAQ (reference sequence). The CDR3 contains 16 residues. The CDR3 here is CASTTQLDSLYNEQFF. The CDR3 bases are TGTGCCAGCACCACCCAACTCGACAGCCTATACAATGAGCAGTTCTTC.

This clonotype was counted at least ten times. The chain combines TRBV10-2 with TRBJ1-2; no reliable D call. CDR3 length: 16 residues. CDR1 is WSHSY, CDR2 SAAADI, per germline. Trimming took 4 bases from V and 4 from J, leaving 19 bases between them. CDR3 sequence (DNA): TGCGCCAGCAGTGGCCGCCTTCTACAATGGAGCTATGGCTACACCTTC. Translation: CASSGRLLQWSYGYTF.

This chain links TRBV12-3 or TRBV12-4 with TRBJ2-6, with D unclear. The ends were cut back, 3 bases at V and 5 bases at J, with 2 bases in the middle. There are 12 residues in the CDR3. CDR3 sequence: CASSFRANVLTF. The CDR3 DNA reads TGTGCCAGCAGTTTTAGGGCCAACGTCCTGACTTTC.

A word on this clonotype: A read error may account for a junction end that differs from germline. This sequence joins TRBV12-3 or TRBV12-4 and TRBJ1-6, with a tentative D call TRBD1 (6 bases). This CDR3 spans 15 amino acids. The CDR3 loop reads CAGSSQGFYNSPLHF. The CDR3 DNA follows: TGTGCCGGCAGTTCCCAGGGGTTCTATAATTCACCCCTCCACTTT.

This clonotype was seen many times. The chain recombines TRBV7-9 with TRBJ1-1, with unresolved D. Germline CDR1 reads SEHNR; CDR2 reads FQNEAQ (reference sequence). V lost 8 bases and J lost 1, with 5 bases in between. The length of the CDR3 is 11 residues. CDR3 nucleotide sequence: TGTGCCAGCGCGGGGAACACTGAAGCTTTCTTT. This codes for CASAGNTEAFF.

This clonotype was recorded at least ten times. This chain uses TRBV2 with TRBJ1-6; unclear D gene. V was pared by 8 bases and J by 10 bases, with 15 bases between. The germline V gene has CDR1 SNHLY and CDR2 FYNNEI. There are 13 residues in the CDR3. The CDR3 region is CASPSKGKSPLHF. In DNA form, the CDR3 reads TGTGCCAGCCCGAGCAAGGGCAAATCACCCCTCCACTTT.

In this sample, this clonotype turned up many times. V is TRBV5-8 and J is TRBJ1-4, with D unresolved. V gave up 0 bases and J gave up 0 bases, with 21 bases separating them. The CDR3 is 20 amino acids. Germline-derived CDR1 and CDR2 are SGHTS and YDEGEE. The CDR3 DNA reads TGTGCCAGCAGCTTGGATGTCCTCTGGGGTACGGTCGCAACTAATGAAAAACTGTTTTTT. It is translated as CASSLDVLWGTVATNEKLFF.

This clonotype was seen ten or more times. The J gene is TRBJ2-2, the V gene TRBV9; D remains unclear. The germline V and J ends were trimmed by 0 bases and 6 bases, with 6 bases remaining between them. Germline-derived CDR1 and CDR2 are SGDLS and YYNGEE. The CDR3 has 13 residues. CDR3 sequence (DNA): TGTGCCAGCAGCGTAGGTGGGGCCGGGGAGCTGTTTTTT. This translates into CASSVGGAGELFF.

The table lists this clonotype with many counts. The chain links TRBV5-1 to TRBJ1-3, with D possibly being TRBD1 (5 bases). The V and J ends lost 4 bases and 0 bases respectively, with 17 bases between them. The CDR3 runs 17 residues. The germline V gene encodes CDR1 SGHRS and CDR2 YFSETQ. The CDR3 loop is CASSPSRDSSSGNTIYF. The CDR3, as DNA: TGCGCCAGCAGCCCTAGCCGGGACTCGAGCTCTGGAAACACCATATATTTT.

On this clonotype itself: This may be a read error: a much more frequent sequence differs by one nucleotide. The V and J genes are TRBV10-2 and TRBJ2-2, with TRBD1 identical over 10 bases. Germline V gives CDR1 WSHSY, CDR2 SAAADI. After removal of 10 bases from V and 4 bases from J, the junction contained 6 bases not matched to a gene. The CDR3 is 14 residues long. CDR3 DNA: TGCGCCATCGACAGGGGGCTGAGCACCGGGGAGCTGTTTTTT. It yields the protein CAIDRGLSTGELFF.

V is TRBV29-1 and J is TRBJ2-7; 9 bases match TRBD1. In germline, CDR1 is SQVTM, CDR2 ANQGSEA. V was clipped by 0 bases and J by 4 bases; unmatched bases: 4. CDR3 length: 14 amino acids. Here the CDR3 reads CSVEEGQGSYEQYF. The CDR3 DNA sequence: TGCAGCGTTGAAGAGGGACAGGGCAGTTACGAGCAGTACTTC.